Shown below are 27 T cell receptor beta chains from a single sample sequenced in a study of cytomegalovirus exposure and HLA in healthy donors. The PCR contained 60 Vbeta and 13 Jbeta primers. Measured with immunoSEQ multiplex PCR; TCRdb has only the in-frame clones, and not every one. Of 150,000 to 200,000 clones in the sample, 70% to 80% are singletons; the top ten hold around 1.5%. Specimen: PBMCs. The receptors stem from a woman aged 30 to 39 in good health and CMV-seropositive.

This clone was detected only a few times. The CDR3 DNA sequence: TGCGCCAGCAGGCCTACCGGGACAGGGATCTACGAGCAGTACTTC. It codes for CASRPTGTGIYEQYF. The rearrangement links TRBV5-1 to TRBJ2-7, with 9 bases matching TRBD1. V lost 5 bases to trimming and J lost 3 bases; unmatched junction nucleotides: 9. Germline CDR1 is SGHRS and CDR2 is YFSETQ. The length of the CDR3 is 15 residues. Variable domain in full (rest from reference TRBV5-1 and TRBJ2-7): KAGVTQTPRYLIKTRGQQVTLSCSPISGHRSVSWYQQTPGQGLQFLFEYFSETQRNKGNFPGRFSGRQFSNSRSEMNVSTLELGDSALYLCASRPTGTGIYEQYFGPGTRLTVT.

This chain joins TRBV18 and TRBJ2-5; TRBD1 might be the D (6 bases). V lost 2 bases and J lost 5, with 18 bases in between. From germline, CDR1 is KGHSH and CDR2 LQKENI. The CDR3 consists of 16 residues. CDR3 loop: CASSPFFGTGRETQYF. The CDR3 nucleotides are TGTGCCAGCTCACCATTTTTCGGAACAGGGCGGGAGACCCAGTACTTC.

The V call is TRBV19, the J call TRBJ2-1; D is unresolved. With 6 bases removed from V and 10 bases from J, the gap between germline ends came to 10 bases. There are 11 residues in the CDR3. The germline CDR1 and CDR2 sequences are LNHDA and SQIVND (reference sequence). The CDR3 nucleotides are TGTGCCAGTAGCCACGGTTGGGAGCAGTTCTTC. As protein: CASSHGWEQFF.

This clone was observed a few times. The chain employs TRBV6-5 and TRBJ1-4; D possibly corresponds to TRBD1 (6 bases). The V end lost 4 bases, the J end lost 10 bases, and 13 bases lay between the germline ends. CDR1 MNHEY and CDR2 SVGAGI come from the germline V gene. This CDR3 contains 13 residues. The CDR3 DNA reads TGTGCCAGCAGTTTCCGGGACAACGGAAAACTGTTTTTT. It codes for CASSFRDNGKLFF.

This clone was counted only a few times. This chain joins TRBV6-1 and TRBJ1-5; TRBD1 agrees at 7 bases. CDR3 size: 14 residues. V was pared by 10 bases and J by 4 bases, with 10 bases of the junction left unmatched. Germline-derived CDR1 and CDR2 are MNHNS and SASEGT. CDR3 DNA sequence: TGTGCCACAAGAGCCCCAGGGGGGAATCAGCCCCAGCATTTT. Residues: CATRAPGGNQPQHF.

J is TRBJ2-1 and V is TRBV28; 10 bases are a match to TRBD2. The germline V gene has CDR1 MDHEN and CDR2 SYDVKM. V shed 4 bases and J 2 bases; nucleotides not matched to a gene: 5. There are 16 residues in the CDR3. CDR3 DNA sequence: TGTGCCAGCAGTTCCATAGCGGGAGGCACCTACAATGAGCAGTTCTTC. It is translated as CASSSIAGGTYNEQFF.

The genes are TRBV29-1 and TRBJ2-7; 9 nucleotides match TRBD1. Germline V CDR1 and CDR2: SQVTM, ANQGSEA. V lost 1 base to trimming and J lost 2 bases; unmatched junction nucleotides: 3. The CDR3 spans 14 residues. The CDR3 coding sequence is TGCAGCGTTGAAGTAGGGGACAGGGCCTACGAGCAGTACTTC. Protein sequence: CSVEVGDRAYEQYF.

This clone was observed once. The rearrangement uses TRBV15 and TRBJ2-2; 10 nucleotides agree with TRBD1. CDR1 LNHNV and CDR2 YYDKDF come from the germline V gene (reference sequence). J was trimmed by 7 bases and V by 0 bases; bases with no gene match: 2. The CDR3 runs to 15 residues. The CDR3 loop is CATSRETGGYGELFF. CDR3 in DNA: TGTGCCACCAGCAGAGAGACAGGGGGCTACGGGGAGCTGTTTTTT.

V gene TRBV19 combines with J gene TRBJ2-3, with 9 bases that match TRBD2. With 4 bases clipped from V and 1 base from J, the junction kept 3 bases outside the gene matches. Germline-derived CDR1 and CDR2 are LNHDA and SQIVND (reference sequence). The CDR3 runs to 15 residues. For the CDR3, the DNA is TGTGCCAGTAGTACCCCTAGCGGGGGCACAGATACGCAGTATTTT. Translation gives CASSTPSGGTDTQYF.

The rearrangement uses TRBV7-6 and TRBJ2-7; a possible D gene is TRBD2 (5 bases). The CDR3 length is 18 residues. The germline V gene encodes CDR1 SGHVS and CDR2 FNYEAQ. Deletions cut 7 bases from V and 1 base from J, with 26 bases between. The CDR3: CASTPAPGVGPTSYEQYF. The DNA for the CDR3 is TGTGCCAGCACCCCCGCCCCCGGGGTGGGTCCAACGTCCTACGAGCAGTACTTC. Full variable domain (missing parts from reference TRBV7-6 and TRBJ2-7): GAGVSQSPRYKVTKRGQDVALRCDPISGHVSLYWYRQALGQGPEFLTYFNYEAQQDKSGLPNDRFSAERPEGSISTLTIQRTEQRDSAMYRCASTPAPGVGPTSYEQYFGPGTRLTVT.

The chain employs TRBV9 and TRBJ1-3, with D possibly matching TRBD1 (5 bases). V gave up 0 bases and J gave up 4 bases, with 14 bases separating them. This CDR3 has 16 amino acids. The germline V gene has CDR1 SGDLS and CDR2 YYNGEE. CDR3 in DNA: TGTGCCAGCAGCGTAGACGTTGGGGGGTTCGGAAACACCATATATTTT. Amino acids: CASSVDVGGFGNTIYF.

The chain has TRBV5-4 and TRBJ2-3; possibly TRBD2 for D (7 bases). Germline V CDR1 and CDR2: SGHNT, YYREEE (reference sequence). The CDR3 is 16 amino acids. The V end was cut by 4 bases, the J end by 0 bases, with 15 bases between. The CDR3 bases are TGTGCCAGCAGCGGGGGGCGGGAGCGTAGCACAGATACGCAGTATTTT. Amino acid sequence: CASSGGRERSTDTQYF.

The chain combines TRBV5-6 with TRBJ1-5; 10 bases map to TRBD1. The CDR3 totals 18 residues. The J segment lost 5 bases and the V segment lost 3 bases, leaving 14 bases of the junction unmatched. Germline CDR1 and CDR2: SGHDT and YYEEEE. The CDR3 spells CASSSNRDRGLLHQPQHF. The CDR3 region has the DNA TGTGCCAGCAGCTCTAACCGGGACAGGGGCCTTCTTCATCAGCCCCAGCATTTT. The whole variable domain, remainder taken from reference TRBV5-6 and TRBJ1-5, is DAGVTQSPTHLIKTRGQQVTLRCSPKSGHDTVSWYQQALGQGPQFIFQYYEEEERQRGNFPDRFSGHQFPNYSSELNVNALLLGDSALYLCASSSNRDRGLLHQPQHFGDGTRLSIL.

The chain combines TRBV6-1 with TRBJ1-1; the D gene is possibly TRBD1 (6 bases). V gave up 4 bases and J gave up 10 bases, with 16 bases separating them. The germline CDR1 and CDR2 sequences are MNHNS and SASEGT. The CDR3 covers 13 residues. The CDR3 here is CASSGHTGSGAFF. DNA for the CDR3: TGTGCCAGCAGTGGCCATACAGGGTCCGGAGCTTTCTTT.

CDR3 bases: TGTGCCAGCAGCTTGGGGGGACTAGCGGGATATGGAGAGACCCAGTACTTC. As protein: CASSLGGLAGYGETQYF. The J gene is TRBJ2-5, the V gene TRBV5-8, with 13 nucleotides matching TRBD2. V shed 0 bases, J shed 4 bases, and the junction held 6 bases outside the gene matches. The germline V gene has CDR1 SGHTS and CDR2 YDEGEE. The CDR3 is 17 residues long.

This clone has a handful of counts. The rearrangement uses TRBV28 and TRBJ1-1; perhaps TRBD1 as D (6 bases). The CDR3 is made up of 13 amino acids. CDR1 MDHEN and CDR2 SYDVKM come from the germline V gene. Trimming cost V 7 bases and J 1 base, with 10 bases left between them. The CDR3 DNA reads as TGTGCCAGCACCCCCAGGGGGAACACTGAAGCTTTCTTT. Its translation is CASTPRGNTEAFF.

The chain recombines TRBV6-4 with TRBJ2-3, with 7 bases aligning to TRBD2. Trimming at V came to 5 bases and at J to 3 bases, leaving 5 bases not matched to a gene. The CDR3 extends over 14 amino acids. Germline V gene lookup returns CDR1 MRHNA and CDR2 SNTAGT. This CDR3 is CASSMSGTTDTQYF. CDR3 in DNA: TGTGCCAGCAGTATGAGCGGGACTACAGATACGCAGTATTTT.

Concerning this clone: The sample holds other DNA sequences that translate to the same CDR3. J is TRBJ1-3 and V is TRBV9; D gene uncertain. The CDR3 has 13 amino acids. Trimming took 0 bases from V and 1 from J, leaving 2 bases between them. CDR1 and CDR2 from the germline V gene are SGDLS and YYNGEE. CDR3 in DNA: TGTGCCAGCAGCGTAGCATCTGGAAACACCATATATTTT. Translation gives CASSVASGNTIYF.

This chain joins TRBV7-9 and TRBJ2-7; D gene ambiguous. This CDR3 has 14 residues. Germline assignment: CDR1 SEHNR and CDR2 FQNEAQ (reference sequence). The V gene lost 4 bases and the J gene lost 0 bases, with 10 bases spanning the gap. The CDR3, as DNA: TGTGCCAGCAGCTCCGACATGAGCTCCTACGAGCAGTACTTC. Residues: CASSSDMSSYEQYF.

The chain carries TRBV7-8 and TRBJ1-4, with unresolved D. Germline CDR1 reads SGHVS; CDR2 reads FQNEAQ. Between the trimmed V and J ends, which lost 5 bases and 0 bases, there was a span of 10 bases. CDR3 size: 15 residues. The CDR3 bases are TGTGCCAGCAGCGAGACACCGGCAACTAATGAAAAACTGTTTTTT. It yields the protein CASSETPATNEKLFF.

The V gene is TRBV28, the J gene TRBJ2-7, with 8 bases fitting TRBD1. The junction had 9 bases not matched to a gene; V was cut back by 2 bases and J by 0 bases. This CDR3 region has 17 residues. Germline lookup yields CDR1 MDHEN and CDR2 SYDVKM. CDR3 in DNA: TGTGCCAGCAGTTTACGCGAAACCGGACAGGGCTCCTACGAGCAGTACTTC. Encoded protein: CASSLRETGQGSYEQYF.

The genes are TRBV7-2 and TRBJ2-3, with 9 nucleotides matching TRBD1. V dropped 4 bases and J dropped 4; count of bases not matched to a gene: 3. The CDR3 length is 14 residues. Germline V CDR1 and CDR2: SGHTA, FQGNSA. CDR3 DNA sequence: TGTGCCAGCAGCTCCCGGACAGGGGCAGATACGCAGTATTTT. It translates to CASSSRTGADTQYF. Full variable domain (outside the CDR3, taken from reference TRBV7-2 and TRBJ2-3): GAGVSQSPSNKVTEKGKDVELRCDPISGHTALYWYRQSLGQGLEFLIYFQGNSAPDKSGLPSDRFSAERTGGSVSTLTIQRTQQEDSAVYLCASSSRTGADTQYFGPGTRLTVL.

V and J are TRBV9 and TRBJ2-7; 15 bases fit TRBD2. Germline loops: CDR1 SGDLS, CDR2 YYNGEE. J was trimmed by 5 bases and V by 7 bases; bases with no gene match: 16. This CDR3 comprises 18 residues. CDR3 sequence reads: CASSKTSGTSGRKDEQYF. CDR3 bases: TGTGCCAGCTCCAAAACTAGTGGGACTAGCGGGAGGAAAGACGAGCAGTACTTC.

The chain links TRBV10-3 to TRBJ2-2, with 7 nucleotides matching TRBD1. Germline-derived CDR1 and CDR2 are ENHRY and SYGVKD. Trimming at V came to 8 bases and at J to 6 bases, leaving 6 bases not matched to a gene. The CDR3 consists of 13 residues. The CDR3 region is CAIGTAGAGELFF. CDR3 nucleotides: TGTGCCATCGGGACAGCAGGAGCCGGGGAGCTGTTTTTT.

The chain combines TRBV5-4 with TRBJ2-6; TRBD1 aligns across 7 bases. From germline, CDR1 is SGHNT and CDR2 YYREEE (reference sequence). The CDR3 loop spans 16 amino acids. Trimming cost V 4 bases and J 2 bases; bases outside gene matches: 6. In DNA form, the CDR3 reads TGTGCCAGCAGCCCAGGACAGGTTGCTGGGGCCAACGTCCTGACTTTC. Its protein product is CASSPGQVAGANVLTF.

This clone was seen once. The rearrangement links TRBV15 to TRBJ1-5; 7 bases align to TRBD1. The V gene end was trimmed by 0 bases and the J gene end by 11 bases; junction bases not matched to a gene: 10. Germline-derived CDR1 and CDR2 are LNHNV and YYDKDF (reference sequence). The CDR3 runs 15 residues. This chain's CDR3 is CATSREGQGDRAQHF. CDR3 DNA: TGTGCCACCAGCAGAGAAGGGCAGGGGGATAGAGCCCAGCATTTT.

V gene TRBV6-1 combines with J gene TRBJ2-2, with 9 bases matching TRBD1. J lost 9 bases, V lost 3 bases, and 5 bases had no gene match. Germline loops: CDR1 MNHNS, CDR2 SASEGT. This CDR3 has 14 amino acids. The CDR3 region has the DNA TGTGCCAGCAGTGAGCCCACAGGGGGCCGGGAGCTGTTTTTT. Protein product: CASSEPTGGRELFF.